This entry describes one T cell receptor beta chain. As yet, its antigen is unknown. This entry comes from a study of cytomegalovirus exposure and HLA in healthy donors. Study findings and constraints: A missense variant in DCLRE1C was later tied to TCR beta V- and J-gene trimming.

Germline trimming cut 2 bases from V and 4 bases from J; bases unmatched to any gene: 2. The CDR3 is 14 amino acids. Per the germline V gene, CDR1 is KGHSY and CDR2 is FQNENV. Researchers ran the PCR with 60 Vbeta and 13 Jbeta primers. Repertoires were generated with immunoSEQ multiplex PCR, while TCRdb's copy carries only in-frame clones and drops some. The profile covers roughly 100,000 clones, with 70% to 80% appearing a single time and roughly 0.79% taken by the ten largest. Sequences were obtained from PBMCs. V gene TRBV16 combines with J gene TRBJ2-3; 8 positions agree with TRBD1. The TCR comes from a boy younger than 18 in good health and CMV-seronegative. CDR3 loop: CASSQPTGADTQYF. The CDR3 nucleotides are TGTGCCAGCAGCCAACCGACAGGGGCAGATACGCAGTATTTT.